This is a list of T cell receptor beta chains from one sample in a study of long-term antiretroviral therapy in people with HIV. Libraries were prepared by immunoSEQ multiplex PCR; TCRdb keeps only in-frame clonotypes and omits some of them. In the table there are fewer than 20,000 clones, around 74% of which are singletons. The material sequenced was unsorted PBMCs, taken at the start of antiretroviral therapy. Receptors were obtained from a man aged 30 to 45 with HIV. Each CDR3 is given with its conserved first and last residue. The order of the fields is D gene, V gene, clone size, J gene, CDR3 DNA, CDR3 protein. A D gene is named only where the DNA matches it firmly. A row's size may be missing; if present it is once, few, many or a size class.

D gene: NA; V gene: TRBV9; clone size: few; J gene: TRBJ1-1; CDR3 DNA: TGTGCCAGCAGCCGTTCCAGGGAACGGACTGAAGCTTTCTTT; CDR3 protein: CASSRSRERTEAFF
D gene: TRBD2; V gene: TRBV5-8; clone size: NA; J gene: TRBJ2-1; CDR3 DNA: TGTGGTTTAAAGCCCCTAGCGGGGATTTACAATGAGCAGTTCTTC; CDR3 protein: CGLKPLAGIYNEQFF
D gene: NA; V gene: TRBV6-5; clone size: NA; J gene: TRBJ2-3; CDR3 DNA: TGTGCCAGCAGTTACGTGGGGGGTAGTACAGATACGCAGTATTTT; CDR3 protein: CASSYVGGSTDTQYF
D gene: NA; V gene: TRBV7-2; clone size: NA; J gene: TRBJ1-1; CDR3 DNA: TGTGCCAGCAGCCCTATGGGGGAGGGGAACACTGAAGCTTTCTTT; CDR3 protein: CASSPMGEGNTEAFF
D gene: NA; V gene: TRBV11-2; clone size: NA; J gene: TRBJ1-1; CDR3 DNA: TGTGCCAGCAATCCAGATAACACTGAAGCTTTCTTT; CDR3 protein: CASNPDNTEAFF
D gene: NA; V gene: TRBV5-6; clone size: NA; J gene: TRBJ2-5; CDR3 DNA: TGTGCCAGCAGCTTGAGCGGTTCTCGGACCCAGTACTTC; CDR3 protein: CASSLSGSRTQYF
D gene: NA; V gene: TRBV6-5; clone size: NA; J gene: TRBJ1-4; CDR3 DNA: TGTGCCAGCAGTCAAGCGGGGAGCGAAAAACTGTTTTTT; CDR3 protein: CASSQAGSEKLFF
D gene: NA; V gene: TRBV11-1; clone size: NA; J gene: TRBJ1-3; CDR3 DNA: TGTGCCAGCAGCTTATACGGCGGAATCTCTGGAAACACCATATATTTT; CDR3 protein: CASSLYGGISGNTIYF
D gene: NA; V gene: TRBV4-3; clone size: NA; J gene: TRBJ2-1; CDR3 DNA: TGCGCCAGCAGCCAAGATTTAGGGGGGGACTACAATGAGCAGTTCTTC; CDR3 protein: CASSQDLGGDYNEQFF
D gene: NA; V gene: TRBV10-3; clone size: NA; J gene: TRBJ1-5; CDR3 DNA: TGTGCCAGCAGCTCAGGGAGTGTTCAGCCCCAGCATTTT; CDR3 protein: CASSSGSVQPQHF
D gene: NA; V gene: TRBV10-1; clone size: NA; J gene: TRBJ2-5; CDR3 DNA: TGCGCCAGCAGTGGCCAGGCGGGAATCGGAGAGACCCAGTACTTC; CDR3 protein: CASSGQAGIGETQYF
D gene: NA; V gene: TRBV13; clone size: NA; J gene: TRBJ2-3; CDR3 DNA: TGTGCCAGCAGCTTAGCCAGGGGGGTTGACACAGATACGCAGTATTTT; CDR3 protein: CASSLARGVDTDTQYF
D gene: NA; V gene: TRBV19; clone size: NA; J gene: TRBJ1-2; CDR3 DNA: TGTGCCAGTAGTATAGATGGCAGAGCTCTCGTAAACTATGGCTACACCTTC; CDR3 protein: CASSIDGRALVNYGYTF
D gene: TRBD1; V gene: TRBV5-1; clone size: NA; J gene: TRBJ2-7; CDR3 DNA: TGCGCCAGCAGCTGGGACAGGGCGGCGTACGAGCAGTACTTC; CDR3 protein: CASSWDRAAYEQYF
D gene: NA; V gene: TRBV18; clone size: NA; J gene: TRBJ1-4; CDR3 DNA: TGTGCCAGCTCAGGAAAGTCTTTTGGTACTAATGAAAAACTGTTTTTT; CDR3 protein: CASSGKSFGTNEKLFF
D gene: NA; V gene: TRBV28; clone size: NA; J gene: TRBJ1-2; CDR3 DNA: TGTGCCAGCAGTAGCGAGGGGAGGTATGGCTACACCTTC; CDR3 protein: CASSSEGRYGYTF
D gene: TRBD1; V gene: TRBV7-2; clone size: NA; J gene: TRBJ2-7; CDR3 DNA: TGTGCCAGCAGCCCAGGGGTGAGACAGGGCAACGGCGAGCAGTACTTC; CDR3 protein: CASSPGVRQGNGEQYF
D gene: NA; V gene: TRBV7-9; clone size: NA; J gene: TRBJ1-1; CDR3 DNA: TGTGCCAGCAGCTTGCGAGGGATGCGGACTGAAGCTTTCTTT; CDR3 protein: CASSLRGMRTEAFF
D gene: NA; V gene: TRBV19; clone size: few; J gene: TRBJ2-6; CDR3 DNA: TGTGCCAGTAGTACAGGAACAATAGGGGCCAACGTCCTGACTTTC; CDR3 protein: CASSTGTIGANVLTF
D gene: NA; V gene: TRBV30; clone size: NA; J gene: TRBJ1-1; CDR3 DNA: TGTGCCTGGAGTGGTGATTTGAACACTGAAGCTTTCTTT; CDR3 protein: CAWSGDLNTEAFF
D gene: NA; V gene: TRBV6-5; clone size: NA; J gene: TRBJ1-1; CDR3 DNA: TGTGCCAGCTTCGGGGGGTACACTGAAGCTTTCTTT; CDR3 protein: CASFGGYTEAFF
D gene: NA; V gene: TRBV21-1; clone size: NA; J gene: TRBJ1-5; CDR3 DNA: TGTGCCAGCAGCGGCCGGACGTTCCAGCATTTT; CDR3 protein: CASSGRTFQHF
D gene: NA; V gene: TRBV9; clone size: NA; J gene: TRBJ2-5; CDR3 DNA: TGTGCCAGCAGCGTCGGCGTGGCTGAAGAGACCCAGTACTTC; CDR3 protein: CASSVGVAEETQYF
D gene: NA; V gene: TRBV30; clone size: NA; J gene: TRBJ1-2; CDR3 DNA: TGTGCCTGGAAAAGGGGAGAGTATGGCTACACCTTC; CDR3 protein: CAWKRGEYGYTF
D gene: NA; V gene: TRBV15; clone size: NA; J gene: TRBJ2-1; CDR3 DNA: TGTGCCACCGAGGGACTTCCTTACAATGAGCAGTTCTTC; CDR3 protein: CATEGLPYNEQFF
D gene: TRBD1; V gene: TRBV4-1; clone size: NA; J gene: TRBJ1-2; CDR3 DNA: TGCGCCAGCAGCCAAGATGAGGGACAGGGGGCATTCAGCTATGGCTACACCTTC; CDR3 protein: CASSQDEGQGAFSYGYTF
D gene: TRBD1; V gene: TRBV7-9; clone size: NA; J gene: TRBJ1-2; CDR3 DNA: TGTGCCAGCAGCTCGGGACAGGGGTTGGACTATGGCTACACCTTC; CDR3 protein: CASSSGQGLDYGYTF
D gene: TRBD1; V gene: TRBV6-5; clone size: NA; J gene: TRBJ1-1; CDR3 DNA: TGTGCCAGCAGCACATCAGGACAGGGGGGTACTGAAGCTTTCTTT; CDR3 protein: CASSTSGQGGTEAFF
D gene: TRBD1; V gene: TRBV19; clone size: NA; J gene: TRBJ2-3; CDR3 DNA: TGTGCCAGTACTTTGACAGGGGGCACAGATACGCAGTATTTT; CDR3 protein: CASTLTGGTDTQYF
D gene: NA; V gene: TRBV20-1; clone size: NA; J gene: TRBJ2-7; CDR3 DNA: TGCAGTGCTAGAGAGAGCGACGAGCAGTACTTC; CDR3 protein: CSARESDEQYF
D gene: TRBD2; V gene: TRBV27; clone size: once; J gene: TRBJ2-1; CDR3 DNA: TGTGCCAGCAGTTTGGTGGCTAGCGGCTACAATGAGCAGTTCTTC; CDR3 protein: CASSLVASGYNEQFF
D gene: NA; V gene: TRBV5-6; clone size: NA; J gene: TRBJ2-7; CDR3 DNA: TGTGCCAGCAGCCTCGCCAAGCAGGCCCCCTACGAGCAGTACTTC; CDR3 protein: CASSLAKQAPYEQYF
D gene: NA; V gene: TRBV11-3; clone size: NA; J gene: TRBJ2-1; CDR3 DNA: TGTGCCAGCAGCTTAAATGCGGCCAATGAGCAGTTCTTC; CDR3 protein: CASSLNAANEQFF
D gene: NA; V gene: TRBV6-5; clone size: NA; J gene: TRBJ1-1; CDR3 DNA: TGTGCCAGCAGTTATCAAGTCTTGAACACTGAAGCTTTCTTT; CDR3 protein: CASSYQVLNTEAFF
D gene: TRBD2; V gene: TRBV5-1; clone size: NA; J gene: TRBJ2-3; CDR3 DNA: TGCGCCAGCAGCTTAACCGGGACTAGCGGGATTGATACGCAGTATTTT; CDR3 protein: CASSLTGTSGIDTQYF
D gene: NA; V gene: TRBV19; clone size: NA; J gene: TRBJ2-7; CDR3 DNA: TGTGCCAGTAGCGGGACCGCCTACGAGCAGTACTTC; CDR3 protein: CASSGTAYEQYF
D gene: NA; V gene: TRBV6-1; clone size: NA; J gene: TRBJ2-7; CDR3 DNA: TGTGCCAGCAGTGAGGGTCTCTCTGTTGTCTCCTACGAGCAGTACTTC; CDR3 protein: CASSEGLSVVSYEQYF
D gene: TRBD1; V gene: TRBV7-8; clone size: once; J gene: TRBJ1-5; CDR3 DNA: TGTGCCAGCAGCCAACCGGGACAGGACAATCAGCCCCAGCATTTT; CDR3 protein: CASSQPGQDNQPQHF
D gene: NA; V gene: TRBV5-1; clone size: NA; J gene: TRBJ1-2; CDR3 DNA: TGCGCCAGCAGCTTGGGAGATTATGGCTACACCTTC; CDR3 protein: CASSLGDYGYTF
D gene: NA; V gene: TRBV5-4; clone size: few; J gene: TRBJ1-2; CDR3 DNA: TGCGCCAGCAGCCAAGCCGGGAACTATGGCTACACCTTC; CDR3 protein: CASSQAGNYGYTF
D gene: TRBD1; V gene: TRBV4-3; clone size: NA; J gene: TRBJ2-3; CDR3 DNA: TGCGCCAGCAGCCCGGGACAGGCAGATACGCAGTATTTT; CDR3 protein: CASSPGQADTQYF
D gene: NA; V gene: TRBV5-1; clone size: NA; J gene: TRBJ2-7; CDR3 DNA: TGCGCCAGCAGCGCTGATCTCTACGAGCAGTACTTC; CDR3 protein: CASSADLYEQYF
D gene: NA; V gene: TRBV28; clone size: NA; J gene: TRBJ2-1; CDR3 DNA: TGTGCCAGCAGGGCGTGGGGGGACAGCTACAATGAGCAGTTCTTC; CDR3 protein: CASRAWGDSYNEQFF
D gene: TRBD1; V gene: TRBV6-5; clone size: NA; J gene: TRBJ2-5; CDR3 DNA: TGTGCCAGCAGTTACTCAGGGACAGGGGGTACGGAGACCCAGTACTTC; CDR3 protein: CASSYSGTGGTETQYF
D gene: NA; V gene: TRBV5-6; clone size: NA; J gene: TRBJ1-5; CDR3 DNA: TGTGCCAGCAGCTTGGCGGGGGGCAATCAGCCCCAGCATTTT; CDR3 protein: CASSLAGGNQPQHF
D gene: TRBD1; V gene: TRBV7-9; clone size: NA; J gene: TRBJ2-1; CDR3 DNA: TGTGCCAGCAGCCCGCTAGGGGGCAAGGGCAATGAGCAGTTCTTC; CDR3 protein: CASSPLGGKGNEQFF
D gene: TRBD2; V gene: TRBV7-9; clone size: NA; J gene: TRBJ2-1; CDR3 DNA: TGTGCCAGCAGCTTAGGGGAGGGTTCCTACAATGAGCAGTTCTTC; CDR3 protein: CASSLGEGSYNEQFF
D gene: NA; V gene: TRBV5-6; clone size: few; J gene: TRBJ2-7; CDR3 DNA: TGTGCCAGCAGCTTTTCCGACGAGCAGTACTTC; CDR3 protein: CASSFSDEQYF
D gene: NA; V gene: TRBV9; clone size: once; J gene: TRBJ1-2; CDR3 DNA: TGTGCCAGCAGCGTAGGTCAGAGCAATAACTATGGCTACACCTTC; CDR3 protein: CASSVGQSNNYGYTF
D gene: NA; V gene: TRBV19; clone size: few; J gene: TRBJ2-3; CDR3 DNA: TGTGCCAGTACCCCTGGGGGGTTCAGCACAGATACGCAGTATTTT; CDR3 protein: CASTPGGFSTDTQYF